The 21 T cell receptor beta chains below come from one sample, sequenced in a study of T cell responses to AZD1222 COVID-19 vaccine. Only in-frame clones appear in the TCRdb table, and some are missing; sequencing was by immunoSEQ multiplex PCR. Of roughly 180,000 clones in the sample, approximately 86% were seen once. This material consisted of peripheral blood, taken on day 0 of AZD1222 vaccination. Receptors were obtained from an adult in good health.

This chain links TRBV29-1 with TRBJ2-5, with 9 bases that match TRBD1. This CDR3 comprises 14 residues. The germline CDR1 and CDR2 sequences are SQVTM and ANQGSEA. Trimming cost V 6 bases and J 4 bases; bases outside gene matches: 9. The CDR3 DNA reads TGCAGCGTGGGAGGGACAGGGCCGGGAGAGACCCAGTACTTC. As protein: CSVGGTGPGETQYF.

The rearrangement links TRBV25-1 to TRBJ2-1; tentatively, D is TRBD1 or TRBD2 (5 bases each). CDR1 and CDR2 from the germline V gene are MGHDK and SYGVNS. The CDR3 spans 17 residues. With 4 bases removed from V and 1 base from J, the gap between germline ends came to 17 bases. CDR3: CASSGGRDRTSYNEQFF. In DNA, the CDR3 is TGTGCCAGCAGTGGGGGCAGGGACCGTACTTCCTACAATGAGCAGTTCTTC.

This clone was detected a few times. The chain joins TRBV18 to TRBJ1-5; D ambiguous. CDR3 length equals 15 residues. V shed 6 bases and J shed 0 bases, with 12 bases lying between them. The V gene's germline CDR1 is KGHSH and CDR2 LQKENI. CDR3 amino acids: CASSPSGRSNQPQHF. The CDR3 DNA is TGTGCCAGCTCCCCCTCTGGACGTAGCAATCAGCCCCAGCATTTT.

This clone came up once. The chain recombines TRBV28 with TRBJ2-7, with D possibly TRBD1 on 6 matching bases. Trimming cost V 4 bases and J 3 bases, with 16 bases left between them. The CDR3 has 15 amino acids. Per germline, CDR1 MDHEN and CDR2 SYDVKM. Here the CDR3 DNA reads TGTGCCAGCAGTTCCACAGGGAGTCCTATCTACGAGCAGTACTTC. Protein product: CASSSTGSPIYEQYF.

V and J are TRBV28 and TRBJ1-5; 9 positions match TRBD1. Trimming took 2 bases from V and 0 from J; bases not matched to a gene: 2. The CDR3 runs to 16 residues. Germline values: CDR1 MDHEN, CDR2 SYDVKM. Here the CDR3 reads CASSLRGQGSNQPQHF. CDR3 sequence (DNA): TGTGCCAGCAGTTTACGGGGACAGGGTAGCAATCAGCCCCAGCATTTT.

In its sample, this clone was seen a few times. The chain employs TRBV10-3 and TRBJ1-2; no firm D call. V lost 10 bases to trimming and J lost 4 bases, with 16 bases between them. From germline, CDR1 is ENHRY and CDR2 SYGVKD. This CDR3 spans 13 amino acids. The CDR3, as DNA: TGTGCCACCATGGAGTTACGGAGCTATGGCTACACCTTC. Translation gives CATMELRSYGYTF.

The chain has TRBV7-8 and TRBJ1-2; a weak D match, TRBD1 (6 bases). CDR1 SGHVS and CDR2 FQNEAQ come from the germline V gene. CDR3 length equals 13 residues. V lost 3 bases and J lost 7, with 12 bases in between. The CDR3, as DNA: TGTGCCAGCAGCTTTCGGGGGCAACTTGGCTACACCTTC. Amino acid sequence: CASSFRGQLGYTF.

V and J are TRBV11-2 and TRBJ1-4, with D maybe TRBD1 (5 bases). The germline gives CDR1 SGHAT, CDR2 FQNNGV. The CDR3 spans 16 residues. Deletions cut 1 base from V and 2 bases from J, with 11 bases between. The CDR3 bases are TGTGCCAGCAGCTTAGTGGTGCAGGGCACTAATGAAAAACTGTTTTTT. As protein: CASSLVVQGTNEKLFF. Drawing the rest from reference TRBV11-2 and TRBJ1-4, the complete variable domain is EAGVAQSPRYKIIEKRQSVAFWCNPISGHATLYWYQQILGQGPKLLIQFQNNGVVDDSQLPKDRFSAERLKGVDSTLKIQPAKLEDSAVYLCASSLVVQGTNEKLFFGSGTQLSVL.

The gene calls are TRBV6-4 and TRBJ2-1, with TRBD1 as a possible D gene (5 bases). The germline V and J ends were trimmed by 0 bases and 7 bases, with 13 bases remaining between them. The CDR3 covers 15 residues. The germline CDR1 and CDR2 sequences are MRHNA and SNTAGT. The CDR3 coding sequence is TGTGCCAGCAGTGACTCGCTCAGGGATCCAAATGAGCAGTTCTTC. This sequence encodes CASSDSLRDPNEQFF.

V and J are TRBV28 and TRBJ2-5, with 8 bases matching TRBD1. CDR1 and CDR2 from the germline V gene are MDHEN and SYDVKM. Germline trimming cut 5 bases from V and 6 bases from J; bases unmatched to any gene: 17. This CDR3 comprises 17 residues. The CDR3 loop is CASSRPHYLTGEKTQYF. The CDR3 DNA is TGTGCCAGCAGTCGTCCGCACTACCTGACAGGGGAGAAGACCCAGTACTTC.

The rearrangement uses TRBV3-1 (or the pseudogene TRBV3-2) and TRBJ2-1, with 13 bases fitting TRBD2. The trim removed 4 bases at V and 10 bases at J, leaving 10 bases unmatched. There are 16 residues in the CDR3. Germline lookup yields CDR1 LGHDT and CDR2 YNNKEL (reference sequence). Here the CDR3 reads CASSRTSGRARSEQFF. Here the CDR3 DNA reads TGTGCCAGCAGCCGAACTAGCGGGAGGGCCCGATCGGAGCAGTTCTTC.

V is TRBV27 and J is TRBJ2-1, with 10 bases aligning to TRBD1. This CDR3 comprises 13 residues. V trimming: 6 bases; J trimming: 7 bases; junction bases outside the gene matches: 3. Germline V gives CDR1 MNHEY, CDR2 SMNVEV (reference sequence). The CDR3: CASSDRGPNEQFF. The CDR3 coding sequence is TGTGCCAGCAGCGACAGGGGGCCAAATGAGCAGTTCTTC.

The J gene is TRBJ1-4, the V gene TRBV18, with D maybe TRBD1 (5 bases). V shed 0 bases and J shed 1 base, with 9 bases lying between them. There are 16 residues in the CDR3. Germline CDR1 KGHSH, CDR2 LQKENI. The chain's CDR3 is CASSPPLQETNEKLFF. As DNA, the CDR3 is TGTGCCAGCTCACCACCGCTACAGGAAACTAATGAAAAACTGTTTTTT.

The gene calls are TRBV7-9 and TRBJ2-7; D may be TRBD2 (7 bases). The germline V and J ends were trimmed by 5 bases and 3 bases, with 20 bases remaining between them. This CDR3 has 16 residues. The germline V gene has CDR1 SEHNR and CDR2 FQNEAQ (reference sequence). The CDR3 DNA sequence: TGTGCCAGCAGCCCGAGGGGTGCGGGGGCGGACTACGAGCAGTACTTC. It is translated as CASSPRGAGADYEQYF.

This sequence joins TRBV4-1 and TRBJ1-1; no clear D gene. V was pared by 5 bases and J by 0 bases, with 13 bases between. The CDR3 sequence is 15 residues long. Germline assignment: CDR1 MGHRA and CDR2 YSYEKL. The CDR3 DNA sequence: TGCGCCAGCAGCGGGAGCGGGGTCATGAACACTGAAGCTTTCTTT. This translates into CASSGSGVMNTEAFF.

As for this clone: One end of the junction fails to match germline, which may point to a read error. The gene calls are TRBV5-4 and TRBJ1-5, with D possibly being TRBD1 (5 bases). This CDR3 is built from 13 residues. The V gene's germline CDR1 is SGHNT and CDR2 YYREEE (reference sequence). The CDR3 loop is CASSSDRGGSSNF. The CDR3 DNA sequence: TGTGCCAGCAGCTCTGACCGCGGGGGGTCGAGTAATTTT.

The V gene is TRBV19, the J gene TRBJ2-7, with D possibly being TRBD1 (6 bases). CDR3 length equals 12 residues. Per the germline V gene, CDR1 is LNHDA and CDR2 is SQIVND (reference sequence). The V and J ends lost 3 bases and 10 bases respectively, with 13 bases between them. This CDR3 reads CASSIPQGNQYF. CDR3 nucleotides: TGTGCCAGTAGTATCCCACAGGGTAATCAGTACTTC.

The chain carries TRBV4-3 and TRBJ1-1; no firm D call. This CDR3 has 13 residues. Trimming cost V 8 bases and J 0 bases, with 10 bases left between them. Germline-derived CDR1 and CDR2 are LGHNA and YSLEER. CDR3 nucleotide sequence: TGCGCCAGCCGGGCAGACTTGAACACTGAAGCTTTCTTT. Translated, it gives CASRADLNTEAFF.

The chain uses TRBV27 and TRBJ2-5; D is undetermined. Trimming removed 3 bases at V and 2 bases at J, with 10 bases between. Germline values: CDR1 MNHEY, CDR2 SMNVEV (reference sequence). The CDR3 spans 14 residues. The CDR3 spells CASSFGSDQETQYF. The CDR3 nucleotides read TGTGCCAGCAGTTTTGGGTCAGATCAAGAGACCCAGTACTTC.

The genes are TRBV9 and TRBJ1-2, with no clear D. The ends were cut back, 0 bases at V and 4 bases at J, with 4 bases in the middle. Germline loops: CDR1 SGDLS, CDR2 YYNGEE. This CDR3 is 12 amino acids long. CDR3 amino acids: CASSVDGYGYTF. The CDR3 DNA is TGTGCCAGCAGCGTAGACGGCTATGGCTACACCTTC.

The rearrangement uses TRBV6-5 and TRBJ2-3; 10 bases are a match to TRBD2. V gave up 4 bases and J gave up 6 bases; unmatched junction bases: 4. The CDR3 runs to 14 residues. Germline lookup yields CDR1 MNHEY and CDR2 SVGAGI. The CDR3 protein is CASSFSGGRDTQYF. DNA of the CDR3: TGTGCCAGCAGTTTTAGCGGGGGGCGGGATACGCAGTATTTT.